The T cell receptor beta chain under discussion was sequenced for a study of high-grade serous ovarian cancer treatment subgroups. Study-wide context: On average, 14,192 reads and roughly 7,000 unique TCR beta rearrangements were obtained per sample. Study-level points and caveats: Without spatial data, bulk sequencing limits insight into HGSC tumor diversity.

For this clone: Its specificity is not known.

The tumor samples were collected prior to definitive surgery or chemotherapy. Trimming cost V 4 bases and J 4 bases, with 13 bases left between them. This CDR3 has 15 residues. Looked up from germline, CDR1 is MGHRA and CDR2 is YSYEKL. The assay was immunoSEQ multiplex PCR, and TCRdb's table has in-frame clones only and misses some. This repertoire shows about 16,000 clones, roughly 70% found once; its top ten account for 3.5% to 5%. Sample: tumor tissue. The TCR originated in a human donor with high-grade serous ovarian cancer. The chain recombines TRBV4-1 with TRBJ2-2; D may be TRBD2 (6 bases). CDR3 in DNA: TGCGCCAGCAGCCCCGGGACTCTAGTCACCGGGGAGCTGTTTTTT. Amino acids: CASSPGTLVTGELFF.